This record covers a single TCR beta chain. Its antigen is unidentified. TCRdb processed the reads anew with MiXCR; each CDR3 protein has one entry. The table records 250,000 or so distinct CDR3 sequences, over 15% of them present only once. The entry originates in a study of T cell repertoires in cytomegalovirus infection. Across the whole study: Through public TCR beta signatures, both CMV infection and matching HLA type were indicated. General study results and limits: Cumulative frequency of public TCR beta families picked out carriers of CMV plus the relevant HLA. Dominating the ex vivo response were TCR beta clonotypes that were CMV-specific and HLA-C-restricted.

In germline, CDR1 is MNHNY, CDR2 SVGAGI (reference sequence). This CDR3 is 15 amino acids long. Between the trimmed V and J ends, which lost 2 bases and 6 bases, there was a span of 13 bases. The clonotype was recovered from a human donor in good health (CMV status not recorded). Some clones in this sample may be carry-over from other donors' samples. J is TRBJ1-4 and V is TRBV6-6; D is undetermined. Sequenced material: CD8+ T cells from PBMCs. The CDR3 sequence is CASSYNSAKYEKLFF. In DNA, the CDR3 is TGTGCCAGCAGTTACAACTCGGCGAAATATGAAAAACTGTTTTTT.